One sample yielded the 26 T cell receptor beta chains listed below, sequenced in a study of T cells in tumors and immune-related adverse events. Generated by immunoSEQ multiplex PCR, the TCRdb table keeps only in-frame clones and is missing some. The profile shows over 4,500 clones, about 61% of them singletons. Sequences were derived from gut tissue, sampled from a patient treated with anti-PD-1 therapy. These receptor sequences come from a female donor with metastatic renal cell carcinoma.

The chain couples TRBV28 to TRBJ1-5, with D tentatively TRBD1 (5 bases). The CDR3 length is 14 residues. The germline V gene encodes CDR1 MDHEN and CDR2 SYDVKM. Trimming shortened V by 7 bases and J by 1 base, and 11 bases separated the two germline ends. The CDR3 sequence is CASIRRGSNQPQHF. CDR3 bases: TGTGCCAGCATAAGACGGGGGAGCAATCAGCCCCAGCATTTT.

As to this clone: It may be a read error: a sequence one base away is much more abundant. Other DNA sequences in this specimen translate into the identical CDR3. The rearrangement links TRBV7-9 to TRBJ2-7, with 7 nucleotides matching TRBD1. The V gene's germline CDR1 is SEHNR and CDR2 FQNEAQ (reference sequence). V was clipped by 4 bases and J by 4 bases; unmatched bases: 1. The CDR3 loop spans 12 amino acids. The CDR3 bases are TGTGCCAGCAGCTCACAGGGGTACGAGCAGTACTTC. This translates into CASSSQGYEQYF. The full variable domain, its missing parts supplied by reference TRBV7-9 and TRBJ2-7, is DTGVSQNPRHKITKRGQNVTFRCDPISEHNRLYWYRQTLGQGPEFLTYFQNEAQLEKSRLLSDRFSAERPKGSFSTLEIQRTEQGDSAMYLCASSSQGYEQYFGPGTRLTVT.

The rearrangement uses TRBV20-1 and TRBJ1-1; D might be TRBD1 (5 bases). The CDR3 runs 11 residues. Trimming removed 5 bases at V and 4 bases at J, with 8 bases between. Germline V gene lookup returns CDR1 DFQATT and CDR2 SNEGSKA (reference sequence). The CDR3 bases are TGCAGTGCTCTGGGGGGCACTGAAGCTTTCTTT. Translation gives CSALGGTEAFF.

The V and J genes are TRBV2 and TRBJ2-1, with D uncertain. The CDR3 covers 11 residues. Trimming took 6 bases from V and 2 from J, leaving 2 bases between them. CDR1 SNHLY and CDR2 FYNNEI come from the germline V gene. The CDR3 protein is CASRAYNEQFF. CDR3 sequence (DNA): TGTGCCAGCAGGGCCTACAATGAGCAGTTCTTC.

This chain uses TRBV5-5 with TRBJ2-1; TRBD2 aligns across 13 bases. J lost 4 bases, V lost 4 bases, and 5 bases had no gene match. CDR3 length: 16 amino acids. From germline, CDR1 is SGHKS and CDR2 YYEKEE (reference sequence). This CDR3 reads CASSPGLAGLYNEQFF. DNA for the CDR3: TGTGCCAGCAGCCCGGGACTAGCGGGACTATACAATGAGCAGTTCTTC.

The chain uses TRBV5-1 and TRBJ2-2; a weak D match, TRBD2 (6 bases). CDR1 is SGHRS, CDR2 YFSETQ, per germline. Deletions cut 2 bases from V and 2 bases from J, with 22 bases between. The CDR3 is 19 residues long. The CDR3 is CASSFGRSNLGINTGELFF. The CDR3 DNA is TGCGCCAGCAGCTTCGGGAGATCAAACTTAGGTATAAACACCGGGGAGCTGTTTTTT.

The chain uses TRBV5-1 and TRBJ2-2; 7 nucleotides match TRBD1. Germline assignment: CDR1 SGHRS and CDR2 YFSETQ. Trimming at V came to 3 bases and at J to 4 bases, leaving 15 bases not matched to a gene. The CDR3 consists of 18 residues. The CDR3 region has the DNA TGCGCCAGCAGCTCGAGTATAGCAGGGGGATCGGGCACCGGGGAGCTGTTTTTT. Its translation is CASSSSIAGGSGTGELFF.

The CDR3 reads CASSWAGEEKLFF. For the CDR3, the DNA is TGTGCCAGCAGCTGGGCAGGGGAGGAAAAACTGTTTTTT. The rearrangement joins TRBV7-2 to TRBJ1-4; D possibly corresponds to TRBD1 (6 bases). Trimming left V 4 bases short and J 8 bases short, with 11 bases between. CDR1 SGHTA and CDR2 FQGNSA come from the germline V gene. The CDR3 is 13 residues long.

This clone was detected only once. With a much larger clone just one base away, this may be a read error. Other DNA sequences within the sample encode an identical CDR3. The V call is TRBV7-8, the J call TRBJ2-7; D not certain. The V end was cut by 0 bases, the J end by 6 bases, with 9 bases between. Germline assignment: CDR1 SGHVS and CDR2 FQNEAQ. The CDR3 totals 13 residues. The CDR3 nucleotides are TGTGCCAGCAGCTTAGCCCTCCCAAGCGAGCAGTACTTC. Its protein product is CASSLALPSEQYF.

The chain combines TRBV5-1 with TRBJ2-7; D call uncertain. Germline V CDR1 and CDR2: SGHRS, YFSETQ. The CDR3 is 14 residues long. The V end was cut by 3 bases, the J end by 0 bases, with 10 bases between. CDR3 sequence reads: CASSSDADSYEQYF. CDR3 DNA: TGCGCCAGCAGCTCCGACGCTGACTCCTACGAGCAGTACTTC.

Here the CDR3 reads CASSIPGTSDRETQYF. In DNA, the CDR3 is TGTGCCAGTAGTATCCCCGGGACTAGCGACAGAGAGACCCAGTACTTC. The J gene is TRBJ2-5, the V gene TRBV19; 10 bases map to TRBD2. The CDR3 totals 16 residues. Germline V gene sequence: CDR1 LNHDA, CDR2 SQIVND (reference sequence). V gave up 3 bases and J gave up 4 bases; unmatched junction bases: 8.

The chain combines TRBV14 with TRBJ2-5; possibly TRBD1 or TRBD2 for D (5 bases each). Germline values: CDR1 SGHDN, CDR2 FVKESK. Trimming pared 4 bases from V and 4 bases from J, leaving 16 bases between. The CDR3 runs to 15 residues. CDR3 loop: CASSRGLGGAETQYF. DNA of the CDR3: TGTGCCAGCAGCCGGGGCCTTGGGGGAGCAGAGACCCAGTACTTC.

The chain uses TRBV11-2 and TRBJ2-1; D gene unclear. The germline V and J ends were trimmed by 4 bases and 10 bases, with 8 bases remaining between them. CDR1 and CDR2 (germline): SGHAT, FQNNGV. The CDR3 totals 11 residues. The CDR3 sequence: CASSSQGEQFF. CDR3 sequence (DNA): TGTGCCAGCAGCTCCCAAGGGGAGCAGTTCTTC. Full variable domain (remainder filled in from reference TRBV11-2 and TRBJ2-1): EAGVAQSPRYKIIEKRQSVAFWCNPISGHATLYWYQQILGQGPKLLIQFQNNGVVDDSQLPKDRFSAERLKGVDSTLKIQPAKLEDSAVYLCASSSQGEQFFGPGTRLTVL.

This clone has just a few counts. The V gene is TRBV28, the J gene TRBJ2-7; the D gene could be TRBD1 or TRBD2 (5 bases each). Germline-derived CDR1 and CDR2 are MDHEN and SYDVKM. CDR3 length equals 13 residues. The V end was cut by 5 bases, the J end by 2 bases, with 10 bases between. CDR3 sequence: CASSPGAAYEQYF. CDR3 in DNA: TGTGCCAGCAGTCCCGGGGCTGCCTACGAGCAGTACTTC.

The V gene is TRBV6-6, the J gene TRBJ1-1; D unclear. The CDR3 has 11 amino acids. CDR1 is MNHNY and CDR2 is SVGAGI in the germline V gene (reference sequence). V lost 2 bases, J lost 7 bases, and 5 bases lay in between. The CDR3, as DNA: TGTGCCAGCAGTTACAACCATGAAGCTTTCTTT. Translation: CASSYNHEAFF.

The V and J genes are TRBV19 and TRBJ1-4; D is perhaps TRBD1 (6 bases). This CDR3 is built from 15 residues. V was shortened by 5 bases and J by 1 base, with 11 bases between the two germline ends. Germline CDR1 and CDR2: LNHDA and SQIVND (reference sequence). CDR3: CASSDPGVTNEKLFF. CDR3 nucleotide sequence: TGTGCCAGTAGTGATCCAGGGGTAACTAATGAAAAACTGTTTTTT.

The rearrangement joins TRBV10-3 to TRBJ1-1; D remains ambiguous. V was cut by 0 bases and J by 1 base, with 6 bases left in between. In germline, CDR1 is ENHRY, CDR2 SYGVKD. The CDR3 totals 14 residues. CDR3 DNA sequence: TGTGCCATCAGTGAGTCTGAGGGGAACACTGAAGCTTTCTTT. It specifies CAISESEGNTEAFF.

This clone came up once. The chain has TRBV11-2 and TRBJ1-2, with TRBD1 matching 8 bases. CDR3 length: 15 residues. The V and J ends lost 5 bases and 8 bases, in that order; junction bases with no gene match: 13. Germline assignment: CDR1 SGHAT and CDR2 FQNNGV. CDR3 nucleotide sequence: TGTGCCAGCAGCCCCCAAGGGACAGGAGGGGGAGGCTACACCTTC. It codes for CASSPQGTGGGGYTF.

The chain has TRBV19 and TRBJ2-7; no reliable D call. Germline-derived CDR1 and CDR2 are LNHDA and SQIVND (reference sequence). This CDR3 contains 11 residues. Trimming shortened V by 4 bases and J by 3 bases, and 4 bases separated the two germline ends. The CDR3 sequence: CASSNHYEQYF. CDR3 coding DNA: TGTGCCAGTAGTAACCACTACGAGCAGTACTTC.

Here the CDR3 reads CASSFIDHQGPWGNEQFF. The CDR3 DNA sequence: TGTGCCAGCAGCTTTATCGATCACCAGGGGCCATGGGGCAATGAGCAGTTCTTC. The chain carries TRBV7-6 and TRBJ2-1, with TRBD1 as a possible D gene (6 bases). V was shortened by 3 bases and J by 6 bases, with 24 bases between the two germline ends. The CDR3 is made up of 18 amino acids. Per germline, CDR1 SGHVS and CDR2 FNYEAQ.

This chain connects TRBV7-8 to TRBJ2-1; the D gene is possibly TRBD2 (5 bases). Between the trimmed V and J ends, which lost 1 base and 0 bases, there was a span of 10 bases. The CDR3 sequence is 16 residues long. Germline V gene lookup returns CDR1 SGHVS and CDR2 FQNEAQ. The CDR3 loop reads CASSLVLASSYNEQFF. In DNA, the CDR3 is TGTGCCAGCAGCTTAGTCCTAGCCAGCTCCTACAATGAGCAGTTCTTC.

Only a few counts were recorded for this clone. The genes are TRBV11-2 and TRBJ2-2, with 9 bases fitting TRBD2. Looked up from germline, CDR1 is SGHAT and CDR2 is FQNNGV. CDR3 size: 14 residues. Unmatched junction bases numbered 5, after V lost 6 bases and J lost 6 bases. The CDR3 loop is CASSWTSEAGELFF. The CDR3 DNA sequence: TGTGCCAGCAGTTGGACTAGCGAGGCCGGGGAGCTGTTTTTT.

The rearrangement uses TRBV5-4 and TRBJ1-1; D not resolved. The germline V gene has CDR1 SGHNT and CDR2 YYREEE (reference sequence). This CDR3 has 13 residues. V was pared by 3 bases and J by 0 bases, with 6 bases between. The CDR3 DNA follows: TGTGCCAGCAGCTCAGACATGAACACTGAAGCTTTCTTT. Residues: CASSSDMNTEAFF. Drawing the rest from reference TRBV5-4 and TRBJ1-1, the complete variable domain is ETGVTQSPTHLIKTRGQQVTLRCSSQSGHNTVSWYQQALGQGPQFIFQYYREEENGRGNFPPRFSGLQFPNYSSELNVNALELDDSALYLCASSSDMNTEAFFGQGTRLTVV.

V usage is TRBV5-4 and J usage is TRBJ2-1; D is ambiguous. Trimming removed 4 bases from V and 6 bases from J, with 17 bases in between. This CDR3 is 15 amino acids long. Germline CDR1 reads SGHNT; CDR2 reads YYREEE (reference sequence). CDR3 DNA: TGTGCCAGCAGCCTGGTCCGGGCCCTAGGCAATGAGCAGTTCTTC. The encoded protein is CASSLVRALGNEQFF.

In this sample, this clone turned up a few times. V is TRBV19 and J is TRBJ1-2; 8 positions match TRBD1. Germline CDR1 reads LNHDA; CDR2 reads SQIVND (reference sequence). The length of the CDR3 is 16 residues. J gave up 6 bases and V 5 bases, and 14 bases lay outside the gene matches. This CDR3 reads CASSPLPTRTGNGYTF. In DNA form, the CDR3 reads TGTGCCAGTAGTCCCCTCCCCACCCGGACAGGGAATGGCTACACCTTC.

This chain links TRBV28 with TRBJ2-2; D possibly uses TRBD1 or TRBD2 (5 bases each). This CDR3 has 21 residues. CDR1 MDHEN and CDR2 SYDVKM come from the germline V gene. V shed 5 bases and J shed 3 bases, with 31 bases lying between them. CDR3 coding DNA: TGTGCCAGCAGTCTTACTAGTCCCCCTTCGTGGAGGCAGGGAGACACCGGGGAGCTGTTTTTT. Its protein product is CASSLTSPPSWRQGDTGELFF. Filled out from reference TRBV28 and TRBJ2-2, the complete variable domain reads DVKVTQSSRYLVKRTGEKVFLECVQDMDHENMFWYRQDPGLGLRLIYFSYDVKMKEKGDIPEGYSVSREKKERFSLILESASTNQTSMYLCASSLTSPPSWRQGDTGELFFGEGSRLTVL.